This entry lists 30 T cell receptor beta chains sequenced from one sample in a study of T cells in Graves' hyperthyroidism and ophthalmopathy. It was RNA transcripts that yielded the amplified TCR beta CDR3 regions. HTBI primers were the set used in a first-round RT-PCR of the TCR CDR3. TCRdb ran MiXCR on the multiplex PCR reads and lists one entry per CDR3 protein. Counted here are a few hundred thousand distinct CDR3 sequences, approximately 14% occurring once; the ten biggest clones make up under 8%. Sequenced input: blood. Receptor source: a woman aged 30 to 39 with Graves' hyperthyroidism.

This clonotype was counted only a few times. This chain links TRBV6-1 with TRBJ2-7; the D gene is possibly TRBD1 (5 bases). Germline V gene data show CDR1 as MNHNS and CDR2 as SASEGT. V lost 8 bases to trimming and J lost 0 bases, with 14 bases between them. CDR3 size: 14 residues. Here the CDR3 DNA reads TGTGCCAGCGTTAGACGAGACAGCTCCTACGAGCAGTACTTC. Translation gives CASVRRDSSYEQYF.

The chain is built from TRBV20-1 and TRBJ2-1, with TRBD2 matching over 12 bases. The CDR3 sequence is 17 residues long. With 1 base clipped from V and 7 bases from J, the junction kept 11 bases outside the gene matches. CDR1 DFQATT and CDR2 SNEGSKA come from the germline V gene (reference sequence). The CDR3 DNA is TGCAGTGCTAGAGTTTGGCTAGCGGGAGGGCCGAGTAATGAGCAGTTCTTC. Translated, it gives CSARVWLAGGPSNEQFF.

This clonotype has at least ten counts. The chain couples TRBV7-3 to TRBJ2-3; perhaps TRBD1 as D (6 bases). CDR3 length: 16 residues. V shed 5 bases and J shed 2 bases, with 17 bases lying between them. From germline, CDR1 is SGHTA and CDR2 FQGTGA. CDR3 in amino acids: CASSLHPGANTDTQYF. The CDR3 bases are TGTGCCAGCAGCCTCCACCCAGGGGCAAACACAGATACGCAGTATTTT.

Turning to this clonotype: One end of the junction varies from germline; a read error may be responsible. The J gene is TRBJ2-1, the V gene TRBV6-6, with D perhaps matching TRBD1 (5 bases). Per the germline V gene, CDR1 is MNHNY and CDR2 is SVGAGI (reference sequence). The CDR3 is made up of 18 amino acids. CDR3 nucleotides: TGTGCCAGCAGTTACAAACCCCCGAGGACACAAACTGGGAATGAGCGGTTCTTC. It specifies CASSYKPPRTQTGNERFF.

This clonotype has a count of ten or more. The chain combines TRBV7-3 with TRBJ2-7, with D possibly matching TRBD2 (6 bases). The CDR3 covers 13 residues. Trimming removed 3 bases at V and 6 bases at J, with 12 bases between. The germline V gene has CDR1 SGHTA and CDR2 FQGTGA. As DNA, the CDR3 is TGTGCCAGCAGCTTTTCCGGGAGCTCCGAGCAGTACTTC. Its protein is CASSFSGSSEQYF. The variable domain in full, completed from reference TRBV7-3 and TRBJ2-7, reads GAGVSQTPSNKVTEKGKYVELRCDPISGHTALYWYRQSLGQGPEFLIYFQGTGAADDSGLPNDRFFAVRPEGSVSTLKIQRTERGDSAVYLCASSFSGSSEQYFGPGTRLTVT.

V is TRBV20-1 and J is TRBJ2-7, with 9 bases identical to TRBD2. Germline trimming cut 2 bases from V and 4 bases from J; bases unmatched to any gene: 6. The CDR3 covers 14 residues. In germline, CDR1 is DFQATT, CDR2 SNEGSKA (reference sequence). In DNA form, the CDR3 reads TGCAGTGCTAGATCCCGTGGACTAGCGTACGAGCAGTACTTC. It translates to CSARSRGLAYEQYF.

The chain employs TRBV29-1 and TRBJ2-7; 12 bases align to TRBD2. V was pared by 0 bases and J by 3 bases, with 6 bases of the junction left unmatched. The CDR3 is 16 amino acids. The germline V gene encodes CDR1 SQVTM and CDR2 ANQGSEA. The CDR3 DNA reads as TGCAGCGTTGAAGATGGGCTAGCGGGAGGGGGCTACGAGCAGTACTTC. The encoded protein is CSVEDGLAGGGYEQYF.

The genes are TRBV15 and TRBJ2-7; D is possibly TRBD1 (6 bases). Germline assignment: CDR1 LNHNV and CDR2 YYDKDF (reference sequence). CDR3 length equals 13 residues. Trimming took 1 base from V and 7 from J, leaving 11 bases between them. CDR3 residues: CATSRGSRGEQYF. The CDR3 bases are TGTGCCACCAGCAGAGGATCCAGGGGTGAGCAGTACTTC.

This clonotype turned up a few times. This sequence joins TRBV7-3 and TRBJ2-6; D is possibly TRBD1 (6 bases). The CDR3 is 17 amino acids. The germline V gene encodes CDR1 SGHTA and CDR2 FQGTGA. Deletions cut 1 base from V and 4 bases from J, with 14 bases between. Here the CDR3 reads CASSLNQGISGANVLTF. The CDR3, as DNA: TGTGCCAGCAGCTTAAATCAGGGGATTAGCGGGGCCAACGTCCTGACTTTC. Full variable domain (missing parts from reference TRBV7-3 and TRBJ2-6): GAGVSQTPSNKVTEKGKYVELRCDPISGHTALYWYRQSLGQGPEFLIYFQGTGAADDSGLPNDRFFAVRPEGSVSTLKIQRTERGDSAVYLCASSLNQGISGANVLTFGAGSRLTVL.

There are a few counts of this clonotype. The V and J genes are TRBV24-1 and TRBJ2-3; D might be TRBD2 (5 bases). Germline loops: CDR1 KGHDR, CDR2 SFDVKD. This CDR3 is 16 amino acids long. V was cut by 0 bases and J by 1 base, with 10 bases left in between. The CDR3 here is CATSDLSGGGTDTQYF. The DNA for the CDR3 is TGTGCCACCAGTGATTTGAGCGGTGGGGGCACAGATACGCAGTATTTT.

This clonotype occurred a few times. As DNA, the CDR3 is TGTGCCAGCAGTTTATCGGGCGGAACCAAGGGGGCTGAAGCTTTCTTT. Encoded protein: CASSLSGGTKGAEAFF. This chain connects TRBV27 to TRBJ1-1, with D possibly TRBD1 on 6 matching bases. The CDR3 has 16 residues. Germline V gives CDR1 MNHEY, CDR2 SMNVEV (reference sequence). Trimming left V 0 bases short and J 6 bases short, with 17 bases between.

This clonotype turned up a few times. The chain uses TRBV5-1 and TRBJ2-3, with D unclear. V shed 2 bases and J shed 8 bases, with 12 bases lying between them. Per germline, CDR1 SGHRS and CDR2 YFSETQ. The CDR3 loop spans 13 amino acids. The CDR3 loop reads CASSFREDGTQYF. DNA of the CDR3: TGCGCCAGCAGCTTTAGGGAAGACGGTACGCAGTATTTT. Variable domain in full (rest from reference TRBV5-1 and TRBJ2-3): KAGVTQTPRYLIKTRGQQVTLSCSPISGHRSVSWYQQTPGQGLQFLFEYFSETQRNKGNFPGRFSGRQFSNSRSEMNVSTLELGDSALYLCASSFREDGTQYFGPGTRLTVL.

The V and J genes are TRBV20-1 and TRBJ2-7, with TRBD1 matching 8 bases. The CDR3 spans 15 residues. Germline V gene sequence: CDR1 DFQATT, CDR2 SNEGSKA (reference sequence). Unmatched junction bases numbered 9, after V lost 5 bases and J lost 0 bases. The chain's CDR3 is CSALTGQGSSYEQYF. In nucleotides, the CDR3 is TGCAGTGCTCTAACCGGACAGGGAAGCTCCTACGAGCAGTACTTC.

This clonotype was observed a handful of times. V usage is TRBV19 and J usage is TRBJ1-5; 7 bases map to TRBD1. Trimming removed 3 bases from V and 7 bases from J; junction bases left unmatched: 6. CDR3 size: 14 residues. Germline-derived CDR1 and CDR2 are LNHDA and SQIVND (reference sequence). CDR3 nucleotide sequence: TGTGCCAGTAGTATGCGGAAGGGGGCCCAGCCCCAGCATTTT. Residues: CASSMRKGAQPQHF.

This clonotype was picked up many times. As DNA, the CDR3 is TGTGCCAGCAGTTCTCGAGGTGGTGGGGAGCTGTTTTTT. It specifies CASSSRGGGELFF. The rearrangement joins TRBV12-3 or TRBV12-4 to TRBJ2-2; D uncertain. The CDR3 totals 13 residues. Trimming removed 4 bases from V and 8 bases from J, with 11 bases in between.

This chain joins TRBV4-1 and TRBJ2-3; no definite D call. V was shortened by 0 bases and J by 2 bases, with 12 bases between the two germline ends. The CDR3 consists of 16 residues. Germline V gene lookup returns CDR1 MGHRA and CDR2 YSYEKL. CDR3 sequence reads: CASSQDGWAYTDTQYF. As DNA, the CDR3 is TGCGCCAGCAGCCAAGATGGATGGGCATACACAGATACGCAGTATTTT.

This clonotype was picked up a small number of times. The V call is TRBV6-2 or TRBV6-3, the J call TRBJ2-1, with D possibly being TRBD1 or TRBD2 (5 bases each). The V end lost 8 bases, the J end lost 2 bases, and 13 bases lay between the germline ends. CDR3 length: 14 residues. In germline, CDR1 is MNHEY, CDR2 SVGEGT. CDR3 DNA: TGTGCCAGCGAACCAAGAGGGGCCTACAATGAGCAGTTCTTC. Amino acids: CASEPRGAYNEQFF.

This clonotype occurred many times. The chain carries TRBV11-2 and TRBJ2-1; no firm D call. The CDR3 sequence is 13 residues long. V was shortened by 2 bases and J by 6 bases, with 8 bases between the two germline ends. Looked up from germline, CDR1 is SGHAT and CDR2 is FQNNGV. In DNA, the CDR3 is TGTGCCAGCAGCTTAATGCCCTTCAATGAGCAGTTCTTC. This gives the protein CASSLMPFNEQFF.

This clonotype was detected ten times or more. V gene TRBV7-9 combines with J gene TRBJ1-2; D might be TRBD1 (5 bases). Trimming left V 1 base short and J 8 bases short, with 17 bases between. The CDR3 consists of 15 residues. Germline V gene lookup returns CDR1 SEHNR and CDR2 FQNEAQ (reference sequence). CDR3 in DNA: TGTGCCAGCAGCTTAGAGGGAGCAGGGACTCAAGGCTACACCTTC. Protein sequence: CASSLEGAGTQGYTF.

This clonotype was counted only a few times. This sequence joins TRBV6-2 or TRBV6-3 and TRBJ2-2, with 8 bases matching TRBD1. V lost 4 bases and J lost 4; bases outside the gene matches: 11. CDR3 size: 17 residues. Germline V gives CDR1 MNHEY, CDR2 SVGEGT. In nucleotides, the CDR3 is TGTGCCAGCAGTTTCGACAGGGGAATAATGATCACCGGGGAGCTGTTTTTT. Protein product: CASSFDRGIMITGELFF.

CDR3 sequence (DNA): TGCGCCAGCAGTGAGGCCGCGGGAGGGAGAGAGACCCAGTACTTC. Protein product: CASSEAAGGRETQYF. The V call is TRBV10-2, the J call TRBJ2-5; 9 bases are shared with TRBD2. CDR3 length equals 15 residues. Germline V lookup: CDR1 WSHSY, CDR2 SAAADI. V trimming: 2 bases; J trimming: 4 bases; junction bases outside the gene matches: 5.

There are many counts of this clonotype. This sequence joins TRBV18 and TRBJ1-1; no clear D. The CDR3 extends over 14 amino acids. Trimming removed 2 bases from V and 4 bases from J, with 11 bases in between. Germline-derived CDR1 and CDR2 are KGHSH and LQKENI. In DNA, the CDR3 is TGTGCCAGCTCACCAGCCATTCTGGGCACTGAAGCTTTCTTT. This codes for CASSPAILGTEAFF.

This clonotype was seen repeatedly, ten times or more. The chain joins TRBV6-6 to TRBJ2-7, with unresolved D. Germline V CDR1 and CDR2: MNHNY, SVGAGI (reference sequence). CDR3 size: 14 residues. The V gene lost 0 bases and the J gene lost 4 bases, with 10 bases spanning the gap. The CDR3 region has the DNA TGTGCCAGCAGTTACTCGACCGACGGGTACGAGCAGTACTTC. This gives the protein CASSYSTDGYEQYF.

The table lists this clonotype with many counts. The J gene is TRBJ2-1, the V gene TRBV7-2, with a weak D call TRBD2 (5 bases). Germline V gene lookup returns CDR1 SGHTA and CDR2 FQGNSA. This CDR3 is 16 amino acids long. Trimming removed 5 bases from V and 0 bases from J, with 14 bases in between. This chain's CDR3 is CASSATPGNSYNEQFF. For the CDR3, the DNA is TGTGCCAGCAGCGCCACCCCCGGGAACTCCTACAATGAGCAGTTCTTC.

This clonotype occurred many times. The chain recombines TRBV27 with TRBJ2-1; tentative D call: TRBD2 (6 bases). The V gene lost 9 bases and the J gene lost 4 bases, with 16 bases spanning the gap. The germline CDR1 and CDR2 sequences are MNHEY and SMNVEV (reference sequence). The CDR3 has 14 amino acids. The CDR3 here is CASSAGGAYNEQFF. The CDR3 DNA follows: TGTGCCAGTAGCGCCGGCGGGGCATACAATGAGCAGTTCTTC.

The chain couples TRBV30 to TRBJ1-6; D possibly corresponds to TRBD1 (6 bases). The CDR3 is 15 amino acids. The V and J ends lost 4 bases and 7 bases respectively, with 17 bases between them. CDR1 is GTSNPN, CDR2 SVGIG, per germline (reference sequence). Here the CDR3 reads CAWTPPGQLNSPLHF. The CDR3 bases are TGTGCCTGGACCCCACCTGGACAGCTAAATTCACCCCTCCACTTT.

There are many counts of this clonotype. V usage is TRBV28 and J usage is TRBJ1-4; 7 bases are a match to TRBD1. The CDR3 is 15 amino acids. Germline lookup yields CDR1 MDHEN and CDR2 SYDVKM. V lost 5 bases to trimming and J lost 8 bases; unmatched junction nucleotides: 11. The CDR3 DNA is TGTGCCAGCAGTCCCCGACAGGGAAGGGGAGAAAAACTGTTTTTT. Amino acid sequence: CASSPRQGRGEKLFF.

The J gene is TRBJ1-2, the V gene TRBV19; TRBD1 aligns across 9 bases. The CDR3 extends over 16 amino acids. Trimming cost V 7 bases and J 7 bases; bases outside gene matches: 16. Germline V gives CDR1 LNHDA, CDR2 SQIVND (reference sequence). CDR3 loop: CASTHIQGAWIGGYTF. CDR3 bases: TGTGCCAGTACCCACATACAGGGGGCCTGGATAGGTGGCTACACCTTC. Full variable domain (remainder filled in from reference TRBV19 and TRBJ1-2): DGGITQSPKYLFRKEGQNVTLSCEQNLNHDAMYWYRQDPGQGLRLIYYSQIVNDFQKGDIAEGYSVSREKKESFPLTVTSAQKNPTAFYLCASTHIQGAWIGGYTFGSGTRLTVV.

V and J are TRBV9 and TRBJ1-1; D remains unclear. The CDR3 extends over 15 amino acids. Per germline, CDR1 SGDLS and CDR2 YYNGEE. The germline V and J ends were trimmed by 1 base and 11 bases, with 21 bases remaining between them. This CDR3 reads CASSVTAIGDITAFF. CDR3 sequence (DNA): TGTGCCAGCAGCGTAACTGCTATTGGGGATATTACGGCTTTCTTT.

This clonotype was found a few times. This rearrangement joins TRBV6-1 to TRBJ2-7; 7 bases match TRBD2. CDR3 length: 15 residues. CDR1 MNHNS and CDR2 SASEGT come from the germline V gene. V dropped 11 bases and J dropped 5; count of bases not matched to a gene: 18. CDR3 sequence (DNA): TGTGCCGCATCCGTTGACGCGGGGGTTTGGGACGAGCAGTACTTC. This codes for CAASVDAGVWDEQYF.